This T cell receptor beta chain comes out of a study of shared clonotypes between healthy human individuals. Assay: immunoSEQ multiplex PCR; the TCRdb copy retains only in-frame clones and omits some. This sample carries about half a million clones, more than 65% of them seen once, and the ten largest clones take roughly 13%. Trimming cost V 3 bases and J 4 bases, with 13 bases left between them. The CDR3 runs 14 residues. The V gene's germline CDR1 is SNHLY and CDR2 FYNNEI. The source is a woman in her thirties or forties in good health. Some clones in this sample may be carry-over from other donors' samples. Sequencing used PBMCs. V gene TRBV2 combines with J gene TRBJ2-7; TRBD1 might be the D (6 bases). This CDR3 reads CASSEQGRGYEQYF. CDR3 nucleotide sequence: TGTGCCAGCAGTGAGCAGGGGCGCGGGTACGAGCAGTACTTC.